This TCR beta chain was retrieved from a study of beta chain features in type 1 diabetes. The entirety of the isolated RNA underwent reverse transcription, so expressed TCRB transcripts were sequenced. Repertoires were generated with immunoSEQ multiplex PCR, while TCRdb's copy carries only in-frame clones and drops some. The table includes 250,000 to 350,000 clones, 15% detected once. Whole-study results and caveats: Type 1 diabetes patients showed a moderate but significant shortening of TCRB CDR3s in all four CD4+ subsets. Researchers caution that PCR might favor shorter templates, equally among patients and controls.

Regarding this clone: The antigen remains unidentified.

By way of CD45RO/CCR7/CD25/CD127/CD95/CD27, the CD4+ regulatory, stem cell-like memory, central memory and naive cells were sorted. Trimming stripped 1 base from V and 5 bases from J, with 6 bases between. Germline values: CDR1 LNHDA, CDR2 SQIVND (reference sequence). The CDR3 loop spans 13 amino acids. The sample was naive CD4+ T cells from blood. V gene TRBV19 combines with J gene TRBJ1-5; D gene uncertain. This TCR was recovered from a man aged 18 to 29 with type 1 diabetes. The CDR3 sequence is CASSIGRDQPQHF. As DNA, the CDR3 is TGTGCCAGTAGTATAGGCCGGGATCAGCCCCAGCATTTT.